This passage covers 8 T cell receptor beta chains from one sample sequenced in a study of blood T cell repertoires in COVID-19. Sequencing used immunoSEQ multiplex PCR; TCRdb keeps in-frame clones, though not all of them. The data contain 300,000 or so clones, more than 75% of them singletons. The sequenced sample consisted of PBMCs or T cells enriched from blood (not recorded which). The receptors originated from a woman aged 25-40 years who had recovered from COVID-19.

The chain has TRBV5-4 and TRBJ2-5, with 9 bases matching TRBD2. In germline, CDR1 is SGHNT, CDR2 YYREEE (reference sequence). Trimming at V came to 6 bases and at J to 1 base, leaving 7 bases not matched to a gene. This CDR3 region has 15 residues. The CDR3 loop is CASKAGGPTQETQYF. The CDR3 nucleotides read TGTGCCAGCAAGGCGGGGGGGCCCACCCAAGAGACCCAGTACTTC.

There are a few counts of this clone. The CDR3 sequence: CASSLRDRVHEQYF. The CDR3 bases are TGTGCCAGCAGTTTAAGGGACAGGGTCCACGAGCAGTACTTC. This chain joins TRBV28 and TRBJ2-7; TRBD1 matches 9 bases. In germline, CDR1 is MDHEN, CDR2 SYDVKM. Germline trimming cut 2 bases from V and 5 bases from J; bases unmatched to any gene: 4. The CDR3 covers 14 residues.

The chain recombines TRBV28 with TRBJ1-5, with a weak D call TRBD1 (5 bases). The CDR3 covers 13 residues. V was trimmed by 6 bases and J by 13 bases, leaving 19 bases between them. The germline gives CDR1 MDHEN, CDR2 SYDVKM. CDR3 region: CASRGGPQVFQHF. CDR3 in DNA: TGTGCCAGCAGGGGGGGACCCCAGGTTTTTCAGCATTTT.

The CDR3 region has the DNA TGTGCCAGCAGCGTAGATATTGGGGGACAGGGGGTGTATGGTGCTACCGGGGAGCTGTTTTTT. Protein sequence: CASSVDIGGQGVYGATGELFF. The chain employs TRBV9 and TRBJ2-2, with 11 bases identical to TRBD1. The CDR3 contains 21 residues. V dropped 0 bases and J dropped 5; count of bases not matched to a gene: 18. Germline lookup yields CDR1 SGDLS and CDR2 YYNGEE. The complete variable domain, with remaining parts taken from reference TRBV9 and TRBJ2-2, reads DSGVTQTPKHLITATGQRVTLRCSPRSGDLSVYWYQQSLDQGLQFLIQYYNGEERAKGNILERFSAQQFPDLHSELNLSSLELGDSALYFCASSVDIGGQGVYGATGELFFGEGSRLTVL.

This clone was found once. This chain connects TRBV9 to TRBJ2-3; D is possibly TRBD2 (5 bases). This CDR3 region has 15 residues. In germline, CDR1 is SGDLS, CDR2 YYNGEE. V gave up 3 bases and J gave up 2 bases, with 13 bases separating them. CDR3 sequence reads: CASSASGGHTDTQYF. CDR3 coding DNA: TGTGCCAGCAGCGCCTCAGGCGGGCACACAGATACGCAGTATTTT.

This clone was found once. This chain connects TRBV3-1 (or the pseudogene TRBV3-2) to TRBJ2-7, with 9 bases aligning to TRBD1. V gave up 3 bases and J gave up 4 bases; unmatched junction bases: 10. Germline loops: CDR1 LGHDT, CDR2 YNNKEL (reference sequence). The CDR3 contains 16 residues. DNA for the CDR3: TGTGCCAGCAGCCAGGGGACAGGGACCTTCTGGTACGAGCAGTACTTC. Translated: CASSQGTGTFWYEQYF.

CDR3 DNA sequence: TGTGCCACCAGCAGAGATAGGGGCGCCTACAATGAGCAGTTCTTC. As protein: CATSRDRGAYNEQFF. This rearrangement joins TRBV15 to TRBJ2-1, with TRBD1 as a possible D gene (5 bases). Trimming left V 0 bases short and J 2 bases short, with 8 bases between. This CDR3 has 15 residues. Germline CDR1 LNHNV, CDR2 YYDKDF (reference sequence).

This rearrangement joins TRBV2 to TRBJ1-5; 7 positions match TRBD1. Germline loops: CDR1 SNHLY, CDR2 FYNNEI. Trimming at V came to 6 bases and at J to 2 bases, leaving 10 bases not matched to a gene. There are 16 residues in the CDR3. The CDR3 is CASRTGKFAGNQPQHF. CDR3 DNA: TGTGCCAGCAGGACAGGGAAGTTTGCCGGCAATCAGCCCCAGCATTTT.